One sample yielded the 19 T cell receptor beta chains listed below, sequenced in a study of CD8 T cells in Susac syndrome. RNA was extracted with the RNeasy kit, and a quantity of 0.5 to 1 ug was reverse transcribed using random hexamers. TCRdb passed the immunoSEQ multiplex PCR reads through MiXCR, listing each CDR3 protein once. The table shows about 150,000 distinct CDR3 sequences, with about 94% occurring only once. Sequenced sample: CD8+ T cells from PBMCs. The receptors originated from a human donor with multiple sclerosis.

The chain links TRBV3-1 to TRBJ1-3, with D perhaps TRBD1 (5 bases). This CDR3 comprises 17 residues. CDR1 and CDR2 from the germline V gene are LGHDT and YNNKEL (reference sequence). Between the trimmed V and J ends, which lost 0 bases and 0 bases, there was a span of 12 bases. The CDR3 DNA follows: TGTGCCAGCAGCCAAGAAGGGGCCGGGATCTCTGGAAACACCATATATTTT. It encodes CASSQEGAGISGNTIYF.

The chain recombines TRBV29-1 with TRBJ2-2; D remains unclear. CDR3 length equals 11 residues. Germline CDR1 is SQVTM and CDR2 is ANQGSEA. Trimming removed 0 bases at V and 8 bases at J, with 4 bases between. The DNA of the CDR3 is TGCAGCGTTGAAGATCGGGGGGAGCTGTTTTTT. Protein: CSVEDRGELFF.

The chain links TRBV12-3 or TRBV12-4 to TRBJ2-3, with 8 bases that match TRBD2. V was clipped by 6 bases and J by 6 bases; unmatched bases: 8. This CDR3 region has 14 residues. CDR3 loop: CASSRGTRGDTQYF. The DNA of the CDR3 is TGTGCCAGCAGCCGCGGGACTAGGGGGGATACGCAGTATTTT.

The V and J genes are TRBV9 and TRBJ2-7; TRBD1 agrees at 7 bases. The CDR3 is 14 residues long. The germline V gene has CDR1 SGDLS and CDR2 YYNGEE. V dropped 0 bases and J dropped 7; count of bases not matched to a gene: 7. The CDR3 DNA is TGTGCCAGCAGCGTAGACCAGGGGGTGGTTGAGCAGTACTTC. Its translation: CASSVDQGVVEQYF.

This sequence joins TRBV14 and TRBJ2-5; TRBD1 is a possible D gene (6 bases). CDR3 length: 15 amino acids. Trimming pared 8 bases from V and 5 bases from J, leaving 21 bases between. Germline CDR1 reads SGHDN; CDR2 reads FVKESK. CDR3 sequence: CASARDTSRVETQYF. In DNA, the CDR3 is TGTGCCAGCGCCCGGGACACCTCTAGGGTGGAGACCCAGTACTTC.

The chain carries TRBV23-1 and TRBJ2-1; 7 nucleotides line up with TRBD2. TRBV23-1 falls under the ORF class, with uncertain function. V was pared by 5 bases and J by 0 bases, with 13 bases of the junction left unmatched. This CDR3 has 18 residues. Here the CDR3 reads CASSGRGGEPSSYNEQFF. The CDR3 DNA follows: TGCGCCAGCAGTGGACGGGGAGGGGAACCTAGCTCCTACAATGAGCAGTTCTTC.

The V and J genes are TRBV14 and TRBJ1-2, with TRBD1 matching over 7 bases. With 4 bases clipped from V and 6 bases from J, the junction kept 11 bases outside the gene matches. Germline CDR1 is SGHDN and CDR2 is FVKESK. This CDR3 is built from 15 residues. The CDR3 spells CASSPRATGADGYTF. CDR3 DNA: TGTGCCAGCAGCCCCAGGGCCACAGGGGCAGATGGCTACACCTTC.

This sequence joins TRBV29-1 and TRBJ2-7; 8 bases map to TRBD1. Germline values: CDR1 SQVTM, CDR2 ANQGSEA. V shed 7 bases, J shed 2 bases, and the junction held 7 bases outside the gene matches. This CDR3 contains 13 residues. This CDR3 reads CSGSTGETYEQYF. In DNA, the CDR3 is TGCAGCGGTTCGACAGGGGAGACCTACGAGCAGTACTTC.

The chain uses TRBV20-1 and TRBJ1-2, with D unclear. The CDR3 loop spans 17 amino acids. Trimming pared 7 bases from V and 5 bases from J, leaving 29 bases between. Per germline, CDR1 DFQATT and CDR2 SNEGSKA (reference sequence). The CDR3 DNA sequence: TGCAGTGTTCCCATACACCCGACTGATTTTTATGGTTATGGCTACACCTTC. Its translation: CSVPIHPTDFYGYGYTF.

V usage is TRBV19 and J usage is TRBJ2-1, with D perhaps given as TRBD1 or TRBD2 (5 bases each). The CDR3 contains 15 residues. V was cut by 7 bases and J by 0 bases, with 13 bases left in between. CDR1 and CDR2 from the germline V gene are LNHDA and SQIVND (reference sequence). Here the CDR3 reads CASTYRDGSYNEQFF. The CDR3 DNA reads TGTGCCAGTACCTACCGGGACGGCTCCTACAATGAGCAGTTCTTC.

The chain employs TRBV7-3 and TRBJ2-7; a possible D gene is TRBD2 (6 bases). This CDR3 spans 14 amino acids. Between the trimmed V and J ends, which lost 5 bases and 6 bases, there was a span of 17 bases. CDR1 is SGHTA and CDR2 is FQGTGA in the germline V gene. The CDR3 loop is CASSLLRPGVEQYF. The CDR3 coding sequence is TGTGCCAGCAGCCTACTCCGTCCGGGGGTCGAGCAGTACTTC. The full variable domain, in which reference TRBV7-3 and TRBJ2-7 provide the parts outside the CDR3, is GAGVSQTPSNKVTEKGKYVELRCDPISGHTALYWYRQSLGQGPEFLIYFQGTGAADDSGLPNDRFFAVRPEGSVSTLKIQRTERGDSAVYLCASSLLRPGVEQYFGPGTRLTVT.

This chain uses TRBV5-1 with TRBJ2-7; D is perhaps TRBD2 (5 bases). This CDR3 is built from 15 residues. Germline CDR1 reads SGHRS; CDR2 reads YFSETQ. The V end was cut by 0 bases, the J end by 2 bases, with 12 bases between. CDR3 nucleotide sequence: TGCGCCAGCAGCTTGGACCCTGGGAGCGCCTACGAGCAGTACTTC. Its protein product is CASSLDPGSAYEQYF.

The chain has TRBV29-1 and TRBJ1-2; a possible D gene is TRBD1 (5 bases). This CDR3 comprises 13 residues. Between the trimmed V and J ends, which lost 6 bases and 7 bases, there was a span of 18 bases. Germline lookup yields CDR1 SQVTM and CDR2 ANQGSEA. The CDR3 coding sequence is TGCAGCGTCGACGTGTCGGGGGACCCTGGCTACACCTTC. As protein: CSVDVSGDPGYTF.

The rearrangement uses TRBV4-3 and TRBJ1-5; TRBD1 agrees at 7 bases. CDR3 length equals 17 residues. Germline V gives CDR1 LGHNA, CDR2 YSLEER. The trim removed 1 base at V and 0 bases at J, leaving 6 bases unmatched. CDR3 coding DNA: TGCGCCAGCAGCCAAGGAGGGGGGACAGATAGCAATCAGCCCCAGCATTTT. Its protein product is CASSQGGGTDSNQPQHF.

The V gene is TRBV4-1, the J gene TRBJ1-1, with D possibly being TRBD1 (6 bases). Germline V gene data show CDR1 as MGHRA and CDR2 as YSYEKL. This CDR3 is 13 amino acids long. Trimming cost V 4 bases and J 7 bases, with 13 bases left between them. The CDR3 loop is CASSLDRPDEAFF. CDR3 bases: TGCGCCAGCAGCCTTGACAGGCCAGATGAAGCTTTCTTT.

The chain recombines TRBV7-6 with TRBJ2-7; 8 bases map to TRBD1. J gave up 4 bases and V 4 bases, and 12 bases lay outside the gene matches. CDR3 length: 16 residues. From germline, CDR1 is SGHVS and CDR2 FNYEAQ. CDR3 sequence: CASSSKPGQANYEQYF. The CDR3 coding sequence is TGTGCCAGCAGCTCCAAACCGGGACAGGCTAATTACGAGCAGTACTTC.

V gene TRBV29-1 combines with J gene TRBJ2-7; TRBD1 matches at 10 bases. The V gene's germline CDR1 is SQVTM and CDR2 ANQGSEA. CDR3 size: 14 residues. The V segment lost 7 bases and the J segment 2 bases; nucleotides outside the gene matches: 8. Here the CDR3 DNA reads TGCAGCGCCTTTCCGGGACAGGGGACCTACGAGCAGTACTTC. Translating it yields CSAFPGQGTYEQYF.

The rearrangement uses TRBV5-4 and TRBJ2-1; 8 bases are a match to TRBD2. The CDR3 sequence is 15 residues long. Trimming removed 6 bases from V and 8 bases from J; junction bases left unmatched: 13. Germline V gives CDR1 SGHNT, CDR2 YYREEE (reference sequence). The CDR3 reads CASNQLTGGQYEQFF. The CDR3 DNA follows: TGTGCCAGCAACCAATTGACGGGGGGGCAGTATGAGCAGTTCTTC.

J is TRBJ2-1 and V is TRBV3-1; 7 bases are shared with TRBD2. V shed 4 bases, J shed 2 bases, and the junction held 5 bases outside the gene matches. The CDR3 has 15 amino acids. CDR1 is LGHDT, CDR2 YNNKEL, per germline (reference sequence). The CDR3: CASSPQRGTYNEQFF. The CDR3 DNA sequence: TGTGCCAGCAGCCCCCAGCGGGGAACCTACAATGAGCAGTTCTTC.